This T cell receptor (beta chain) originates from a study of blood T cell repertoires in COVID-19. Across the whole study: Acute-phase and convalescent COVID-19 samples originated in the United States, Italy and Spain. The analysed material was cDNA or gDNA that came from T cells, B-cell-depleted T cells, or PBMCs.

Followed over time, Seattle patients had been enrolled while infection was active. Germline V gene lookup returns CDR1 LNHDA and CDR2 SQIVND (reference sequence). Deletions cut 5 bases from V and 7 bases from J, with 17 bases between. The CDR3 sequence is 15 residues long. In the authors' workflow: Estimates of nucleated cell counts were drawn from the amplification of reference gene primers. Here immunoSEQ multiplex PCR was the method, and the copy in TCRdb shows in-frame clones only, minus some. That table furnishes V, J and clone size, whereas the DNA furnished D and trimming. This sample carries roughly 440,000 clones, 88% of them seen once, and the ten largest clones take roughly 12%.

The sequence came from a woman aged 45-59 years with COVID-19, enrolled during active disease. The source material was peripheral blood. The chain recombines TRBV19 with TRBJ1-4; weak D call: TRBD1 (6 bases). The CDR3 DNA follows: TGTGCCAGTAGTCCCCGGACAGCCTTAATTGAAAAACTGTTTTTT. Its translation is CASSPRTALIEKLFF.